A selection of T cell receptor beta chains follows, all from one sample in a study of T cells in Graves' hyperthyroidism and ophthalmopathy. TCRdb analysed the multiplex PCR reads with MiXCR anew, one entry per CDR3 protein. The profile shows hundreds of thousands of distinct CDR3 sequences, 14% of them singletons. The source material was blood. The receptor source for this set is a woman younger than 30 with Graves' hyperthyroidism. The CDR3 runs from the conserved cysteine through the conserved F or W. The order of the fields is V gene, CDR3 protein.

v_gene: TRBV6-5; CDR3aa: CASRYYVTGSDTGELFF
v_gene: TRBV4-1; CDR3aa: CASSQGVIAGGSYNEQFF
v_gene: TRBV5-5; CDR3aa: CASSTGLAYEQYF
v_gene: TRBV7-8; CDR3aa: CASSLGVVPSTDTQYF
v_gene: TRBV18; CDR3aa: CASSPGTDYGYTF
v_gene: TRBV6-6; CDR3aa: CASSYSGLAGVGEQFF
v_gene: TRBV20-1; CDR3aa: CSTNSGVNTEAFF
v_gene: TRBV5-4; CDR3aa: CASSLRTAGEKLFF
v_gene: TRBV20-1; CDR3aa: CSARSSGRVTDTQYF
v_gene: TRBV5-8; CDR3aa: CASSSGSGAYTGELFF
v_gene: TRBV4-1; CDR3aa: CASSQVSGPRGDTQYF
v_gene: TRBV7-2; CDR3aa: CASSLSGQMNTEAFF
v_gene: TRBV4-2; CDR3aa: CASSQVTGGGGANVLTF
v_gene: TRBV28; CDR3aa: CASSPRDIYNEQFF
v_gene: TRBV24-1; CDR3aa: CATSTGPNQPQHF
v_gene: TRBV4-3; CDR3aa: CASSQGDQINEKLFF
v_gene: TRBV5-1; CDR3aa: CASTSGKPGELFF
v_gene: TRBV13; CDR3aa: CASSFLGGTAFF
v_gene: TRBV27; CDR3aa: CASSPQTGGVETQYF
v_gene: TRBV4-3; CDR3aa: CASSQSGASGNTIYF
v_gene: TRBV5-1; CDR3aa: CASSLGPGRASGTGELFF
v_gene: TRBV28; CDR3aa: CASKTPAGFYSNQPQHF
v_gene: TRBV5-1; CDR3aa: CASRSGRGLDTQYF
v_gene: TRBV7-6; CDR3aa: CASSLPGTGKNIQYF
v_gene: TRBV7-8; CDR3aa: CASSRRASSYNSPLHF
v_gene: TRBV14; CDR3aa: CASSLRTPTGWDTEAFF
v_gene: TRBV20-1; CDR3aa: CSARALGGLYNEQFF
v_gene: TRBV13; CDR3aa: CASSLRGLWEGTEAFF
v_gene: TRBV20-1; CDR3aa: CSASRSSGNTDTQYF
v_gene: TRBV30; CDR3aa: CAWSVGTVNTGELFF
v_gene: TRBV2; CDR3aa: CASKVKGLGEKLFF
v_gene: TRBV6-2/TRBV6-3; CDR3aa: CASTKIPVNYGYTF
v_gene: TRBV3-1; CDR3aa: CASSQAVASGTSTDTQYF